Each of the 30 T cell receptor beta chains below was sequenced from the same sample in a study of shared clonotypes between healthy human individuals. Assay: immunoSEQ multiplex PCR; the TCRdb copy retains only in-frame clones and omits some. The sample holds about a million clones; approximately 80% are singletons and the top ten take 0.89%. The material sequenced was memory CD4+ T cells from PBMCs. Subset indicated: CD45RA-negative fraction. These receptors originate from a man between 18 and 35 years old in good health. Some clones in this sample may be carry-over from other donors' samples.

V usage is TRBV18 and J usage is TRBJ2-1; TRBD1 matches at 9 bases. The V segment lost 6 bases and the J segment 5 bases; nucleotides outside the gene matches: 8. Germline loops: CDR1 KGHSH, CDR2 LQKENI. The CDR3 is 15 residues long. In nucleotides, the CDR3 is TGTGCCAGCTCGCACAGGACAGGGGCGGACAATGAGCAGTTCTTC. Its translation: CASSHRTGADNEQFF.

The chain employs TRBV7-2 and TRBJ2-7, with TRBD2 matching 12 bases. The CDR3 is 15 amino acids. With V trimmed by 3 bases and J by 6 bases, 6 bases remained unmatched. Germline V gives CDR1 SGHTA, CDR2 FQGNSA. CDR3 sequence reads: CASSLGLAGAREQYF. DNA for the CDR3: TGTGCCAGCAGCTTGGGACTAGCGGGCGCCCGCGAGCAGTACTTC.

This clone was observed a single time. The chain has TRBV5-4 and TRBJ2-2; D is uncertain. The V and J ends lost 1 base and 3 bases respectively, with 10 bases between them. This CDR3 is built from 15 residues. Germline CDR1 is SGHNT and CDR2 is YYREEE (reference sequence). The CDR3 here is CASSLRSTDTGELFF. The CDR3 bases are TGTGCCAGCAGCTTGCGTAGCACAGACACCGGGGAGCTGTTTTTT.

This chain joins TRBV9 and TRBJ2-1; 7 bases are shared with TRBD2. This CDR3 has 18 residues. Per the germline V gene, CDR1 is SGDLS and CDR2 is YYNGEE. V trimming: 0 bases; J trimming: 2 bases; junction bases outside the gene matches: 11. The CDR3: CASSVGGRAHLTYNEQFF. The CDR3 region has the DNA TGTGCCAGCAGCGTAGGGGGGAGGGCCCACTTAACCTACAATGAGCAGTTCTTC.

Of note for this clone: A much larger clonotype is one base distant, so this may be a read error. The rearrangement uses TRBV11-2 and TRBJ2-7; the D is unclear. V was cut by 5 bases and J by 4 bases, with 9 bases left in between. The CDR3 is 12 residues long. Germline CDR1 SGHAT, CDR2 FQNNGV. The CDR3 DNA sequence: TGTGCCAGCAGCGACGAGGATTACGAGCAGTACTTC. Translated: CASSDEDYEQYF.

The gene calls are TRBV5-4 and TRBJ2-2; the D is unclear. The V end lost 2 bases, the J end lost 6 bases, and 5 bases lay between the germline ends. Germline V lookup: CDR1 SGHNT, CDR2 YYREEE (reference sequence). The CDR3 length is 12 residues. Here the CDR3 reads CASSFGAGELFF. Here the CDR3 DNA reads TGTGCCAGCAGCTTTGGGGCCGGGGAGCTGTTTTTT.

This clone turned up a few times. The rearrangement uses TRBV7-8 and TRBJ1-2; D might be TRBD1 (5 bases). CDR3 size: 14 residues. Germline lookup yields CDR1 SGHVS and CDR2 FQNEAQ. Trimming pared 4 bases from V and 0 bases from J, leaving 9 bases between. The CDR3 sequence is CASSSGLANYGYTF. CDR3 in DNA: TGTGCCAGCAGCTCAGGGTTGGCTAACTATGGCTACACCTTC.

The chain links TRBV19 to TRBJ2-1, with D possibly matching TRBD2 (5 bases). From germline, CDR1 is LNHDA and CDR2 SQIVND (reference sequence). The CDR3 length is 15 residues. The germline V and J ends were trimmed by 6 bases and 3 bases, with 15 bases remaining between them. Here the CDR3 reads CASRRTLHLYNEQFF. Here the CDR3 DNA reads TGTGCCAGTAGGAGGACTTTGCATCTCTACAATGAGCAGTTCTTC.

As for this clone: A much larger clone differs from this one at a single base, so this may be a read error. Other DNA sequences in this sample translate to the same CDR3. V usage is TRBV29-1 and J usage is TRBJ1-1, with D tentatively TRBD1 (5 bases). Germline V gene sequence: CDR1 SQVTM, CDR2 ANQGSEA. This CDR3 is built from 12 residues. Trimming stripped 4 bases from V and 2 bases from J, with 8 bases between. The CDR3 spells CSVGGGNTEAFF. The DNA for the CDR3 is TGCAGCGTTGGTGGGGGTAACACTGAAGCTTTCTTT.

This clone was detected only once. CDR3 coding DNA: TGCGCCAGCAGCCAAGATCCCCTAGCGGGAGCATCGAACATTCAGTACTTC. Its protein is CASSQDPLAGASNIQYF. The chain recombines TRBV4-1 with TRBJ2-4; 10 bases match TRBD2. J was trimmed by 7 bases and V by 0 bases; bases with no gene match: 9. The CDR3 covers 17 residues. Germline assignment: CDR1 MGHRA and CDR2 YSYEKL.

This chain connects TRBV5-1 to TRBJ2-5; the D gene is possibly TRBD2 (6 bases). CDR1 SGHRS and CDR2 YFSETQ come from the germline V gene. With 0 bases removed from V and 5 bases from J, the gap between germline ends came to 20 bases. The CDR3 totals 17 residues. CDR3 protein: CASSLAGMGGSGETQYF. The CDR3 DNA is TGCGCCAGCAGCTTGGCCGGGATGGGGGGATCTGGTGAGACCCAGTACTTC.

The chain uses TRBV28 and TRBJ2-1; 7 bases fit TRBD1. CDR3 size: 15 residues. Trimming at V came to 6 bases and at J to 8 bases, leaving 13 bases not matched to a gene. Germline loops: CDR1 MDHEN, CDR2 SYDVKM. CDR3 in amino acids: CASRPTSKTGHEQFF. The DNA for the CDR3 is TGTGCCAGCAGACCCACGTCCAAGACAGGGCATGAGCAGTTCTTC.

V usage is TRBV4-1 and J usage is TRBJ1-3, with TRBD1 as a possible D gene (6 bases). The CDR3 is 16 residues long. Germline V gene sequence: CDR1 MGHRA, CDR2 YSYEKL. Trimming shortened V by 4 bases and J by 4 bases, and 17 bases separated the two germline ends. CDR3 protein: CASSPPETGYGNTIYF. In DNA, the CDR3 is TGCGCCAGCAGCCCACCTGAAACAGGGTACGGAAACACCATATATTTT.

The chain links TRBV5-6 to TRBJ1-4; 8 bases line up with TRBD1. Germline lookup yields CDR1 SGHDT and CDR2 YYEEEE. This CDR3 region has 14 residues. The V segment lost 3 bases and the J segment 7 bases; nucleotides outside the gene matches: 5. CDR3 protein: CASSSDRGTEKLFF. In DNA form, the CDR3 reads TGTGCCAGCAGCTCCGACAGGGGTACTGAAAAACTGTTTTTT.

V is TRBV6-5 and J is TRBJ2-3; no reliable D call. CDR1 and CDR2 (germline): MNHEY, SVGAGI. The CDR3 covers 14 residues. The V end lost 2 bases, the J end lost 6 bases, and 12 bases lay between the germline ends. CDR3 loop: CASSYNRPPDTQYF. DNA for the CDR3: TGTGCCAGCAGTTACAACAGACCACCCGATACGCAGTATTTT.

The chain combines TRBV2 with TRBJ2-3; D may be TRBD2 (5 bases). Trimming removed 3 bases at V and 4 bases at J, with 11 bases between. CDR1 SNHLY and CDR2 FYNNEI come from the germline V gene. The length of the CDR3 is 14 residues. The CDR3 protein is CASSEAIASDTQYF. The CDR3 region has the DNA TGTGCCAGCAGTGAGGCGATAGCGTCAGATACGCAGTATTTT.

This rearrangement joins TRBV9 to TRBJ2-1; D is perhaps TRBD1 or TRBD2 (6 bases each). The CDR3 consists of 17 residues. V lost 0 bases and J 2 bases, leaving 15 bases between the germline ends. CDR1 is SGDLS and CDR2 is YYNGEE in the germline V gene. CDR3 sequence: CASSVEVGGRPYNEQFF. In nucleotides, the CDR3 is TGTGCCAGCAGCGTAGAGGTCGGGGGCCGACCCTACAATGAGCAGTTCTTC.

This clone was counted between two and nine times. The rearrangement uses TRBV7-8 and TRBJ2-1, with 9 bases that match TRBD2. The trim removed 5 bases at V and 4 bases at J, leaving 15 bases unmatched. This CDR3 has 18 residues. Germline values: CDR1 SGHVS, CDR2 FQNEAQ. The CDR3 nucleotides read TGTGCCAGCAGCCCGACGCATACGACTAGCGGAGGATACAATGAGCAGTTCTTC. As protein: CASSPTHTTSGGYNEQFF.

The chain has TRBV15 and TRBJ1-5, with unresolved D. Trimming pared 2 bases from V and 5 bases from J, leaving 13 bases between. In germline, CDR1 is LNHNV, CDR2 YYDKDF (reference sequence). The CDR3 is made up of 15 amino acids. Here the CDR3 reads CATSRLAGNDQPQHF. The CDR3 DNA is TGTGCCACCAGCAGACTCGCAGGTAACGATCAGCCCCAGCATTTT.

This clone was seen repeatedly, ten times or more. The chain carries TRBV18 and TRBJ2-2; either TRBD1 or TRBD2 may fit D (6 bases each). The V end was cut by 6 bases, the J end by 6 bases, with 14 bases between. Germline CDR1 KGHSH, CDR2 LQKENI. This CDR3 spans 14 amino acids. The DNA for the CDR3 is TGTGCCAGCTCCCGAGGGGGAGGAGCCGGGGAGCTGTTTTTT. It yields the protein CASSRGGGAGELFF.

The V call is TRBV28, the J call TRBJ1-5; TRBD1 agrees at 10 bases. The V gene end was trimmed by 6 bases and the J gene end by 3 bases; junction bases not matched to a gene: 8. The CDR3 runs 16 residues. The germline gives CDR1 MDHEN, CDR2 SYDVKM. This CDR3 is CASSPGTGAFNQPQHF. DNA for the CDR3: TGTGCCAGCAGCCCAGGGACAGGGGCATTCAATCAGCCCCAGCATTTT.

Only one count was recorded for this clone. The chain recombines TRBV7-6 with TRBJ2-2; a possible D gene is TRBD2 (5 bases). Germline V gene lookup returns CDR1 SGHVS and CDR2 FNYEAQ. V dropped 4 bases and J dropped 2 bases, with 11 bases sitting between them. The CDR3 is 15 amino acids. CDR3 residues: CASSSWTENTGELFF. The CDR3 DNA is TGTGCCAGCAGCTCATGGACTGAAAACACCGGGGAGCTGTTTTTT.

In DNA, the CDR3 is TGCGCCAGCAGCTCGCAATCTGGGACAGAGAACACCGGGGAGCTGTTTTTT. As protein: CASSSQSGTENTGELFF. This sequence joins TRBV5-1 and TRBJ2-2; 7 nucleotides align to TRBD1. The CDR3 extends over 17 amino acids. Germline values: CDR1 SGHRS, CDR2 YFSETQ. Trimming removed 3 bases from V and 1 base from J; junction bases left unmatched: 9.

This clone was counted only a few times. V usage is TRBV30 and J usage is TRBJ2-3; D possibly corresponds to TRBD2 (5 bases). The V end lost 2 bases, the J end lost 2 bases, and 11 bases lay between the germline ends. The germline V gene encodes CDR1 GTSNPN and CDR2 SVGIG (reference sequence). This CDR3 has 14 amino acids. As DNA, the CDR3 is TGTGCCTGGAGTAGCCCGGGAACCACAGATACGCAGTATTTT. This translates into CAWSSPGTTDTQYF.

V is TRBV12-2 and J is TRBJ1-4; the table names TRBD1, a call not compared with the DNA. TRBV12-2 counts as a pseudogene. The CDR3 runs to 16 residues. In DNA, the CDR3 is TGTGCAAGTCGCTTTTTCAGGGGGAAAACTAATGAAAAACTGTTTTTT. Its translation is CASRFFRGKTNEKLFF.

As concerns this clone: In the same sample, other DNA sequences code for this CDR3. The rearrangement links TRBV30 to TRBJ2-5; D perhaps matches TRBD2 (6 bases). The CDR3 sequence is 15 residues long. Germline lookup yields CDR1 GTSNPN and CDR2 SVGIG (reference sequence). V was cut by 3 bases and J by 6 bases, with 20 bases left in between. The CDR3 DNA is TGTGCCTGGAGGGAGGGGTCTTTCCCCTGGCAGACCCAGTACTTC. The encoded protein is CAWREGSFPWQTQYF.

The chain couples TRBV30 to TRBJ1-3; D is ambiguous. The CDR3 contains 14 residues. Per the germline V gene, CDR1 is GTSNPN and CDR2 is SVGIG (reference sequence). Here the CDR3 reads CAESPANSGNTIYF. CDR3 DNA: TGTGCTGAATCCCCCGCCAACTCTGGAAACACCATATATTTT.

A remark on this clone: It differs at one base from a far larger clone, so likely a read error. Other DNA variants within this sample encode the same CDR3. J is TRBJ1-1 and V is TRBV5-1; D not resolved. This CDR3 is 11 amino acids long. Germline V gene lookup returns CDR1 SGHRS and CDR2 YFSETQ. The CDR3 DNA reads as TGCGCCAGCAGGGATTATTCTGAAGCTCTCTTT. This codes for CASRDYSEALF.

The chain couples TRBV4-1 to TRBJ2-1; D might be TRBD2 (5 bases). This CDR3 is 17 amino acids long. Trimming pared 1 base from V and 8 bases from J, leaving 21 bases between. Germline V gene lookup returns CDR1 MGHRA and CDR2 YSYEKL. The CDR3 loop reads CASSQGLGRALQDEQFF. The CDR3 DNA reads as TGCGCCAGCAGCCAAGGACTTGGGCGGGCGCTTCAGGATGAGCAGTTCTTC.

As to this clone: A far larger clone differs by one base, so this is likely a read error. The rearrangement links TRBV11-2 to TRBJ2-7; 8 bases map to TRBD2. Germline-derived CDR1 and CDR2 are SGHAT and FQNNGV. The CDR3 spans 15 residues. CDR3 sequence (DNA): TGTGCCAGCAGCTTTCAGACCGGGACTAGGAACGAGCGGTACTTC. Protein sequence: CASSFQTGTRNERYF.